The 26 T cell receptor beta chains listed next were all sequenced from one sample in a study of Tregs in tolerant kidney transplant recipients. Data came from immunoSEQ multiplex PCR; TCRdb stores just in-frame clones and leaves some out. The table shows tens of thousands of clones, with roughly 91% occurring only once. Specimen: CD4+ T cells from blood, collected before the transplant. The origin of the receptors is a human donor who received a combined kidney and bone marrow transplant.

The CDR3 DNA reads as TGTGCCAGCACTAGAGGGGGAGCCGCCCTGAGCTCTGGAAACACCATATATTTT. It specifies CASTRGGAALSSGNTIYF. This sequence joins TRBV5-6 and TRBJ1-3, with D perhaps TRBD1 (6 bases). The CDR3 spans 18 residues. Trimming removed 6 bases from V and 0 bases from J, with 22 bases in between. CDR1 is SGHDT and CDR2 is YYEEEE in the germline V gene.

V gene TRBV28 combines with J gene TRBJ2-7, with a weak D call TRBD2 (5 bases). Per the germline V gene, CDR1 is MDHEN and CDR2 is SYDVKM. V was trimmed by 5 bases and J by 3 bases, leaving 23 bases between them. The CDR3 has 17 residues. The CDR3 here is CASSPDPEGVTIYEQYF. CDR3 DNA sequence: TGTGCCAGCAGTCCTGACCCCGAGGGTGTCACTATCTACGAGCAGTACTTC.

V gene TRBV5-6 combines with J gene TRBJ1-2; no firm D call. V lost 2 bases, J lost 7 bases, and 6 bases lay in between. The CDR3 spans 11 residues. Germline CDR1 is SGHDT and CDR2 is YYEEEE. The CDR3 DNA reads as TGTGCCAGCAGCTTTAGGAGTGGCTACACCTTC. Its protein is CASSFRSGYTF.

For the CDR3, the DNA is TGTGCCAGCAGCCAGCCCGGGACTAGCGGCCACAATGAGCAGTTCTTC. This gives the protein CASSQPGTSGHNEQFF. The J gene is TRBJ2-1, the V gene TRBV28, with 11 bases fitting TRBD2. The CDR3 loop spans 16 amino acids. Germline V lookup: CDR1 MDHEN, CDR2 SYDVKM. Unmatched junction bases numbered 9, after V lost 6 bases and J lost 5 bases.

V gene TRBV5-1 combines with J gene TRBJ2-3, with a weak D call TRBD2 (5 bases). Per germline, CDR1 SGHRS and CDR2 YFSETQ. This CDR3 has 14 residues. V lost 2 bases, J lost 2 bases, and 9 bases lay in between. This chain's CDR3 is CASSFEGSTDTQYF. Written as DNA, the CDR3 is TGCGCCAGCAGCTTCGAGGGATCCACAGATACGCAGTATTTT.

J is TRBJ2-7 and V is TRBV5-1; 9 bases line up with TRBD1. The germline gives CDR1 SGHRS, CDR2 YFSETQ. CDR3 length equals 15 residues. V lost 4 bases to trimming and J lost 5 bases; unmatched junction nucleotides: 10. The CDR3 nucleotides read TGCGCCAGCAGCCCGGGTGGACAGGGGAACCACGAGCAGTACTTC. Its protein is CASSPGGQGNHEQYF.

The chain couples TRBV19 to TRBJ2-3; 12 bases fit TRBD2. The length of the CDR3 is 18 residues. CDR1 and CDR2 (germline): LNHDA, SQIVND (reference sequence). V shed 4 bases and J 0 bases; nucleotides not matched to a gene: 8. CDR3 sequence reads: CASSRRTSGTSSTDTQYF. CDR3 coding DNA: TGTGCCAGTAGTAGACGGACTAGCGGGACTTCTAGCACAGATACGCAGTATTTT.

J is TRBJ1-1 and V is TRBV27; 7 positions agree with TRBD1. J lost 4 bases, V lost 4 bases, and 12 bases had no gene match. CDR3 size: 16 residues. CDR1 and CDR2 (germline): MNHEY, SMNVEV (reference sequence). CDR3 residues: CASSSLRGLAGTEAFF. The CDR3, as DNA: TGTGCCAGCAGTTCACTCAGGGGGTTGGCGGGCACTGAAGCTTTCTTT.

V gene TRBV11-2 combines with J gene TRBJ1-2; possibly TRBD1 for D (6 bases). Germline loops: CDR1 SGHAT, CDR2 FQNNGV. The V end was cut by 0 bases, the J end by 4 bases, with 12 bases between. The CDR3 is 15 residues long. CDR3 in DNA: TGTGCCAGCAGCTTAGATTCTTCGACAGGCTATGGCTACACCTTC. It is translated as CASSLDSSTGYGYTF. Supplemented by reference TRBV11-2 and TRBJ1-2, the full variable domain reads EAGVAQSPRYKIIEKRQSVAFWCNPISGHATLYWYQQILGQGPKLLIQFQNNGVVDDSQLPKDRFSAERLKGVDSTLKIQPAKLEDSAVYLCASSLDSSTGYGYTFGSGTRLTVV.

The chain combines TRBV6-5 with TRBJ1-4; no reliable D call. Trimming shortened V by 0 bases and J by 8 bases, and 13 bases separated the two germline ends. Germline V gives CDR1 MNHEY, CDR2 SVGAGI. This CDR3 has 15 amino acids. The CDR3 nucleotides read TGTGCCAGCAGTTACTCCCCGGGTCTTGGGGAAAAACTGTTTTTT. As protein: CASSYSPGLGEKLFF.

The chain carries TRBV29-1 and TRBJ2-3; no clear D. The germline V gene has CDR1 SQVTM and CDR2 ANQGSEA. The CDR3 contains 15 residues. Trimming removed 0 bases from V and 2 bases from J, with 12 bases in between. The CDR3 spells CSVEDLAGHTDTQYF. For the CDR3, the DNA is TGCAGCGTTGAAGATCTGGCAGGCCACACAGATACGCAGTATTTT.

The chain combines TRBV19 with TRBJ2-1, with a possible D match to TRBD1 (5 bases). CDR3 size: 13 residues. V shed 7 bases and J shed 9 bases, with 16 bases lying between them. Germline V CDR1 and CDR2: LNHDA, SQIVND (reference sequence). DNA for the CDR3: TGTGCCAGTAACACGCAGGGTCGGCGTGAGCAGTTCTTC. It encodes CASNTQGRREQFF.

V and J are TRBV6-5 and TRBJ2-3, with 11 nucleotides matching TRBD2. The CDR3 sequence is 15 residues long. Germline-derived CDR1 and CDR2 are MNHEY and SVGAGI. Trimming took 2 bases from V and 5 from J; bases not matched to a gene: 3. The chain's CDR3 is CASSYGTSGVDTQYF. In nucleotides, the CDR3 is TGTGCCAGCAGTTACGGGACTAGCGGAGTAGATACGCAGTATTTT.

The chain has TRBV5-1 and TRBJ2-3; 7 positions match TRBD1. Germline-derived CDR1 and CDR2 are SGHRS and YFSETQ. V shed 5 bases and J 2 bases; nucleotides not matched to a gene: 2. The CDR3 contains 13 residues. CDR3 in amino acids: CASSTGATDTQYF. Here the CDR3 DNA reads TGCGCCAGCAGTACAGGGGCCACAGATACGCAGTATTTT. The full variable domain, in which reference TRBV5-1 and TRBJ2-3 provide the parts outside the CDR3, is KAGVTQTPRYLIKTRGQQVTLSCSPISGHRSVSWYQQTPGQGLQFLFEYFSETQRNKGNFPGRFSGRQFSNSRSEMNVSTLELGDSALYLCASSTGATDTQYFGPGTRLTVL.

The V gene is TRBV29-1, the J gene TRBJ1-5; no clear D. V lost 4 bases to trimming and J lost 6 bases, with 10 bases between them. CDR1 SQVTM and CDR2 ANQGSEA come from the germline V gene. The length of the CDR3 is 12 residues. CDR3 bases: TGCAGCGTTGGCCTTCCGGGTCAGCCCCAGCATTTT. This encodes CSVGLPGQPQHF.

V is TRBV28 and J is TRBJ2-1; D is possibly TRBD2 (6 bases). The germline CDR1 and CDR2 sequences are MDHEN and SYDVKM. The CDR3 is 13 residues long. With 6 bases removed from V and 7 bases from J, the gap between germline ends came to 13 bases. CDR3 in amino acids: CASRSGQINEQFF. The CDR3 DNA is TGTGCCAGCAGGAGCGGGCAGATAAATGAGCAGTTCTTC. The full variable domain, with the rest looked up from reference TRBV28 and TRBJ2-1, is DVKVTQSSRYLVKRTGEKVFLECVQDMDHENMFWYRQDPGLGLRLIYFSYDVKMKEKGDIPEGYSVSREKKERFSLILESASTNQTSMYLCASRSGQINEQFFGPGTRLTVL.

This chain links TRBV9 with TRBJ2-1; TRBD2 matches 9 bases. Trimming removed 0 bases from V and 1 base from J; junction bases left unmatched: 11. CDR3 length: 19 residues. Germline lookup yields CDR1 SGDLS and CDR2 YYNGEE. This chain's CDR3 is CASSVGSSGTLPSYNEQFF. The CDR3 DNA follows: TGTGCCAGCAGCGTAGGGTCTAGCGGGACTCTTCCATCCTACAATGAGCAGTTCTTC. Full variable domain (rest looked up from reference TRBV9 and TRBJ2-1): DSGVTQTPKHLITATGQRVTLRCSPRSGDLSVYWYQQSLDQGLQFLIQYYNGEERAKGNILERFSAQQFPDLHSELNLSSLELGDSALYFCASSVGSSGTLPSYNEQFFGPGTRLTVL.

The V and J genes are TRBV6-5 and TRBJ2-3; maybe TRBD2 (6 bases). V lost 4 bases, J lost 7 bases, and 12 bases lay in between. Looked up from germline, CDR1 is MNHEY and CDR2 is SVGAGI. The CDR3 spans 13 residues. CDR3 sequence reads: CASSSGTPNTQYF. The CDR3 region has the DNA TGTGCCAGCAGTTCTGGGACTCCTAATACGCAGTATTTT.

The V gene is TRBV10-3, the J gene TRBJ2-7; TRBD2 aligns across 7 bases. The trim removed 4 bases at V and 7 bases at J, leaving 7 bases unmatched. Germline V CDR1 and CDR2: ENHRY, SYGVKD. CDR3 length equals 13 residues. The CDR3, as DNA: TGTGCCATCAGTGGTACTGGGACTAATGAGCAGTACTTC. This encodes CAISGTGTNEQYF.

CDR3 DNA sequence: TGTGCCAGCAGCCCCGGACTAGCGGGTTCCTACGAGCAGTACTTC. Its translation is CASSPGLAGSYEQYF. This chain joins TRBV5-6 and TRBJ2-7, with 11 positions matching TRBD2. CDR1 and CDR2 (germline): SGHDT, YYEEEE. The CDR3 sequence is 15 residues long. The J segment lost 1 base and the V segment lost 4 bases, leaving 4 bases of the junction unmatched. Full variable domain (outside the CDR3, taken from reference TRBV5-6 and TRBJ2-7): DAGVTQSPTHLIKTRGQQVTLRCSPKSGHDTVSWYQQALGQGPQFIFQYYEEEERQRGNFPDRFSGHQFPNYSSELNVNALLLGDSALYLCASSPGLAGSYEQYFGPGTRLTVT.

The rearrangement uses TRBV5-1 and TRBJ1-1, with 8 bases lining up with TRBD1. V trimming: 5 bases; J trimming: 0 bases; junction bases outside the gene matches: 3. Germline CDR1 is SGHRS and CDR2 is YFSETQ. This CDR3 contains 14 residues. The DNA for the CDR3 is TGCGCCAGCAGTTTGACAGGGGTGAACACTGAAGCTTTCTTT. It is translated as CASSLTGVNTEAFF.

The rearrangement joins TRBV29-1 to TRBJ2-3; 14 bases align to TRBD2. The CDR3 totals 15 residues. Germline CDR1 is SQVTM and CDR2 is ANQGSEA. The ends lost 5 bases at V and 5 bases at J; junction bases unmatched: 6. The DNA of the CDR3 is TGCAGCGTTAAGGGACTAGCGGGAGATCAAGATACGCAGTATTTT. Protein sequence: CSVKGLAGDQDTQYF.

The chain carries TRBV10-2 and TRBJ2-1; D perhaps matches TRBD2 (6 bases). Germline CDR1 is WSHSY and CDR2 is SAAADI. This CDR3 comprises 13 residues. Trimming stripped 4 bases from V and 4 bases from J, with 8 bases between. CDR3 sequence (DNA): TGCGCCAGCAGTGGCGGGAAGTACAATGAGCAGTTCTTC. It yields the protein CASSGGKYNEQFF.

The J gene is TRBJ1-2, the V gene TRBV28, with D maybe TRBD1 (6 bases). The CDR3 is 13 residues long. With 6 bases removed from V and 7 bases from J, the gap between germline ends came to 15 bases. Germline values: CDR1 MDHEN, CDR2 SYDVKM. CDR3 in amino acids: CASSLTTGVGYTF. The CDR3 DNA is TGTGCCAGCAGCCTAACGACAGGAGTTGGCTACACCTTC.

The chain has TRBV30 and TRBJ2-1, with a tentative D call TRBD2 (6 bases). The CDR3 length is 14 residues. Germline CDR1 reads GTSNPN; CDR2 reads SVGIG (reference sequence). Trimming took off 2 bases at V and 9 bases at J, with 17 bases between the two ends. CDR3: CAWSWVRGKGEQFF. CDR3 bases: TGTGCCTGGAGTTGGGTACGCGGGAAGGGTGAGCAGTTCTTC.

This clone was counted only a few times. This sequence joins TRBV2 and TRBJ2-3; D may be TRBD2 (5 bases). The CDR3 has 15 amino acids. The V gene's germline CDR1 is SNHLY and CDR2 FYNNEI. Trimming stripped 0 bases from V and 1 base from J, with 8 bases between. The CDR3 sequence: CASSEAGAGTDTQYF. CDR3 coding DNA: TGTGCCAGCAGTGAAGCGGGAGCGGGCACAGATACGCAGTATTTT.